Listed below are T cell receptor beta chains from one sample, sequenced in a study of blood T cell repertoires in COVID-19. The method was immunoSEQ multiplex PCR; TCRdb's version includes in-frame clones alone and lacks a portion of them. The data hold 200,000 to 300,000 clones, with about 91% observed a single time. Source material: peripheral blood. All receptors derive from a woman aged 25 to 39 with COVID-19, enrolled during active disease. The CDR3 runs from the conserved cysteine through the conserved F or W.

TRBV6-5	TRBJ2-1	CASRDSGRPYEQFF
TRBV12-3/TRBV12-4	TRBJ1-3	CASSLSRNTIYF
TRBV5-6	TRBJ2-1	CASSLGTGNNEQFF
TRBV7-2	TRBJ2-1	CASSSRDQDEQFF
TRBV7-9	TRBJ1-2	CASSLLAGAYGYTF
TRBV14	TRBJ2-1	CASSEKPSSYNEQFF
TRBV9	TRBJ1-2	CASSEGTGLYGYTF
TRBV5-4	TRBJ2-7	CASSPDRESLRYEQYF
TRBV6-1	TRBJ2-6	CAVTGFGANVLTF
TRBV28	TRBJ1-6	CAVAGSWVNSPLHF
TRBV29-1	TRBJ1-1	CSAQRDRGRYTEAFF
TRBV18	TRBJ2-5	CASSLGETQYF
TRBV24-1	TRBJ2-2	CATSDLDRGEWNTGELFF
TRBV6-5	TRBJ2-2	CASSPKLRETGELFF
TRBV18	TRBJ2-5	CASSKAGVGGETQYF
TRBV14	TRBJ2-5	CASSQGQAGGPETQYF
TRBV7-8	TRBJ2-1	CASSPIGGTVYNEQFF
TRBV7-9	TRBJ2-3	CASSRRTSGSTDTQYF
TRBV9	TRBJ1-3	CASSVNLGDSAYSGNTIYF
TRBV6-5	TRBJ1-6	CASSRRQTNSPLHF
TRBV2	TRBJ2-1	CASSTPSATAYNEQFF
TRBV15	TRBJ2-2	CATSKDSNTGELFF
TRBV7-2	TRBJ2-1	CASSLLPEQFF
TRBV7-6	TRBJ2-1	CASSHNPQEEGSEQFF
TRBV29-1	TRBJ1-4	CSVTMPGRLFF
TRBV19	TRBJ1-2	CASSLQEGGYTF
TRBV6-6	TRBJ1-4	CASHRGGYNEKLFF
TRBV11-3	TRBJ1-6	CASRVHRDSPLHF
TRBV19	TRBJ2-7	CASSIDTTSGGRYSYEQYF
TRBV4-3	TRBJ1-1	CASSPEAGVWDTEAFF
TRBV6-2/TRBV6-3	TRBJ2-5	CASSPRDSISLAQYF
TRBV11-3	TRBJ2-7	CASSSPRGREQYF
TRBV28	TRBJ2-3	CASATNTDTQYF
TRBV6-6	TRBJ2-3	CASSNDRESTDTQYF
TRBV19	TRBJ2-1	CASSTTSGGDSYNEQFF
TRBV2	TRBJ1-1	CASSVGTQTLNTEAFF
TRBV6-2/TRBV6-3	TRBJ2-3	CASSLAGGPTDTQYF
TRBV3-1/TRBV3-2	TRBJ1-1	CASSREDRVTEAFF
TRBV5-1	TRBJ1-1	CASTGQGYTEAFF
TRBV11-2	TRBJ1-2	CASSEGDTGYTF
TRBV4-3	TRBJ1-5	CASSQERGQLDYSNQPQHF
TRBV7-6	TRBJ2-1	CASSLDPRDRGDNEQFF
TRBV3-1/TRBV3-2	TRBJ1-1	CASSQEDKATEAFF
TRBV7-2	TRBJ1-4	CASSSMVWTGQRNEKLFF
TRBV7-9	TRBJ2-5	CASSLVAQETQYF